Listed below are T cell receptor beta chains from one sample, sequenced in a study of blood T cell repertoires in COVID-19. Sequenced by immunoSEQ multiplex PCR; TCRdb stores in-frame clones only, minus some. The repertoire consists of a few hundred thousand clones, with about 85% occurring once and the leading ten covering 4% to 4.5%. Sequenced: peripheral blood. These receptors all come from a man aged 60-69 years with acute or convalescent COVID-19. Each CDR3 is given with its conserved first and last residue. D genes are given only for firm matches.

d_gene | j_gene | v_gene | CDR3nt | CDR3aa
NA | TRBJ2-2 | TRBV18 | TGTGCCAGCTCACCACAGGGAGAGGTCACCGGGGAGCTGTTTTTT | CASSPQGEVTGELFF
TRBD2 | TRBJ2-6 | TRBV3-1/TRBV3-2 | TGTGCCAGCAGCCAAGTTTCTAGCGGGGACTTTGGGGCCAACGTCCTGACTTTC | CASSQVSSGDFGANVLTF
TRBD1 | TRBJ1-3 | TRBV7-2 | TGTGCCAGCAGCAGACAGGGAACTGGAAACACCATATATTTT | CASSRQGTGNTIYF
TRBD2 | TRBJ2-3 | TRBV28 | TGTGCCAGCAGTTTGGGCGGGAGGGCCAAAGATACGCAGTATTTT | CASSLGGRAKDTQYF
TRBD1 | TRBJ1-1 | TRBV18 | TGTGCCAGCTCACCGGGGGACAGGGTAGGGAACACTGAAGCTTTCTTT | CASSPGDRVGNTEAFF
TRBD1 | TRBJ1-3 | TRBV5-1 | TGCGCCAGCAGCTTATCAGGGGGCTCTGGAAACACCATATATTTT | CASSLSGGSGNTIYF
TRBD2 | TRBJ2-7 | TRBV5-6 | TGTGCCAGCAGCTCCTCCCCGGGAGGCGGCTACGAGCAGTACTTC | CASSSSPGGGYEQYF
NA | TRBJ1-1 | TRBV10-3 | TGTGCCACCCGCCAGGTGGAAGACACTGAAGCTTTCTTT | CATRQVEDTEAFF
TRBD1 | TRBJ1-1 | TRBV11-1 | TGTGCCAGCAGCCAAAGGACAGGGAGGAACACTGAAGCTTTCTTT | CASSQRTGRNTEAFF
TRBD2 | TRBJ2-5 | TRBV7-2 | TGTGCCAGCAGCTTATCTAGCGGGAGGCCAGAGACCCAGTACTTC | CASSLSSGRPETQYF